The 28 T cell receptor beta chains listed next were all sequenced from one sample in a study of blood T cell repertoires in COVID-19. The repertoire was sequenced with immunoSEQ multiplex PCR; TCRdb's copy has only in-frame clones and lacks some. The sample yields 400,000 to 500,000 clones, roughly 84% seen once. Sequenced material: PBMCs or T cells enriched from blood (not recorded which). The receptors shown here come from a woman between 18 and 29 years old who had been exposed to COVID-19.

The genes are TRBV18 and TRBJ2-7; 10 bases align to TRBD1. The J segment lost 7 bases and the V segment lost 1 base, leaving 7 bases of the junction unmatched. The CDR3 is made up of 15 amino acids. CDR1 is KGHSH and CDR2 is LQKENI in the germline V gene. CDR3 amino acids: CASSPQGTGAREQYF. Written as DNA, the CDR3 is TGTGCCAGCTCACCACAGGGGACAGGGGCACGAGAGCAGTACTTC.

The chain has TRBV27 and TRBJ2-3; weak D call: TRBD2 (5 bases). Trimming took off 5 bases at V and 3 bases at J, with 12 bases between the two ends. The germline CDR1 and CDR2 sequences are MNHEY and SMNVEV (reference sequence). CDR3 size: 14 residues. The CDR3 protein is CASSQIARTDTQYF. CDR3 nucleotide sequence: TGTGCCAGCAGTCAAATAGCGCGAACAGATACGCAGTATTTT.

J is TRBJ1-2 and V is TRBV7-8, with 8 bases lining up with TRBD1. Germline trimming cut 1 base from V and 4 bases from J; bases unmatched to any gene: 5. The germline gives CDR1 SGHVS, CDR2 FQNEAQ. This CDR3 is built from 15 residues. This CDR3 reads CASSLGTGPSYGYTF. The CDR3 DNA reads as TGTGCCAGCAGCTTAGGGACAGGGCCAAGCTATGGCTACACCTTC.

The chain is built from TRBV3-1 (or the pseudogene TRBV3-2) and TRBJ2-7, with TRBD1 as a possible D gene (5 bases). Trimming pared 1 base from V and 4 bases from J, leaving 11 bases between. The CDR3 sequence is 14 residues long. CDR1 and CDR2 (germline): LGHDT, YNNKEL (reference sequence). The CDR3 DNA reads TGTGCCAGCAGCCAAGGGGCAGGGAAGTACGAGCAGTACTTC. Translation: CASSQGAGKYEQYF.

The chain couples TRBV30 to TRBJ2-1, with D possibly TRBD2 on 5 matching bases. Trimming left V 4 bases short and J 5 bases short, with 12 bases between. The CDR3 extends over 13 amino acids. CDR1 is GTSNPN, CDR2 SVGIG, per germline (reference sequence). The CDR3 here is CAWIGGLNNEQFF. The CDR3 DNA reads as TGTGCCTGGATCGGAGGCCTCAACAATGAGCAGTTCTTC.

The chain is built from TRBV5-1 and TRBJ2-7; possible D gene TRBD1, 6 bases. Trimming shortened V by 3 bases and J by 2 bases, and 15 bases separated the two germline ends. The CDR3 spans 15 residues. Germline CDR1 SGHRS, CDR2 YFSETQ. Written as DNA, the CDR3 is TGCGCCAGCAGCTCCCAGACAGGAGGCCCCTACGAGCAGTACTTC. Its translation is CASSSQTGGPYEQYF.

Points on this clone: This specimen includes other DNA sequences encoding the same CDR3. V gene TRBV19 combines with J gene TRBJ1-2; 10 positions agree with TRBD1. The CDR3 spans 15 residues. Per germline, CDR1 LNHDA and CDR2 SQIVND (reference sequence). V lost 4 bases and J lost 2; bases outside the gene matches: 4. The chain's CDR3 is CASSSPGQGNYGYTF. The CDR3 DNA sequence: TGTGCCAGTAGTAGTCCGGGACAGGGGAACTATGGCTACACCTTC.

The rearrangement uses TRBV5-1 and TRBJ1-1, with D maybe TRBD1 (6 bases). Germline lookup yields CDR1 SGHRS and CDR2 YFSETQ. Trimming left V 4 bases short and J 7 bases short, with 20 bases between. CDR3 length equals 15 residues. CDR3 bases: TGCGCCAGCAGCCCGACAGGACAAGGACACTATGAAGCTTTCTTT. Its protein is CASSPTGQGHYEAFF.

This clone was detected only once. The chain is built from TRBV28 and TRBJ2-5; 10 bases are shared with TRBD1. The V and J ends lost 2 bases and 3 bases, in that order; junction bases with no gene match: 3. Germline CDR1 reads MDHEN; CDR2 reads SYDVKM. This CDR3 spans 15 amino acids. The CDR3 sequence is CASSLQTGGKETQYF. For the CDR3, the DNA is TGTGCCAGCAGTTTACAGACAGGGGGCAAAGAGACCCAGTACTTC.

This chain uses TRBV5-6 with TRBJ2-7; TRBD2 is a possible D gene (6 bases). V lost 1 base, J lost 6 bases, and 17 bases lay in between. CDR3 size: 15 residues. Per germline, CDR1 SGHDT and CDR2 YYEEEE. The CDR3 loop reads CASSLYAGSFAEQYF. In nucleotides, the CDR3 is TGTGCCAGCAGCTTGTACGCGGGGAGCTTCGCCGAGCAGTACTTC.

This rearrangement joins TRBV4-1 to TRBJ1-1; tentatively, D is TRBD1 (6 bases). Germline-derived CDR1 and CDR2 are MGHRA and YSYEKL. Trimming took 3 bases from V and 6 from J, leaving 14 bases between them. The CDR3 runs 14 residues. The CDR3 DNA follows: TGCGCCAGCAGCCAGTTACAGGGTTCGGCTGAAGCTTTCTTT. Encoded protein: CASSQLQGSAEAFF.

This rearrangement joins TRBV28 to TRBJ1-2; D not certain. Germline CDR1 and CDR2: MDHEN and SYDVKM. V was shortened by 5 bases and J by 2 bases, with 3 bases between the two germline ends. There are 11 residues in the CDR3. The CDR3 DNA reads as TGTGCCAGCAGTCCAAACTATGGCTACACCTTC. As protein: CASSPNYGYTF.

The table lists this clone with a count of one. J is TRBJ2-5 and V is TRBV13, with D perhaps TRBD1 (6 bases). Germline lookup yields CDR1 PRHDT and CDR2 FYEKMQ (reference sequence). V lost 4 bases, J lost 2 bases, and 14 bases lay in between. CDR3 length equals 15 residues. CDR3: CASSSRTASQETQYF. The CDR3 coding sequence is TGTGCCAGCAGCTCCAGGACAGCATCACAAGAGACCCAGTACTTC. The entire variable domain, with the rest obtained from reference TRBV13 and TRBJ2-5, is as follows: AAGVIQSPRHLIKEKRETATLKCYPIPRHDTVYWYQQGPGQDPQFLISFYEKMQSDKGSIPDRFSAQQFSDYHSELNMSSLELGDSALYFCASSSRTASQETQYFGPGTRLLVL.

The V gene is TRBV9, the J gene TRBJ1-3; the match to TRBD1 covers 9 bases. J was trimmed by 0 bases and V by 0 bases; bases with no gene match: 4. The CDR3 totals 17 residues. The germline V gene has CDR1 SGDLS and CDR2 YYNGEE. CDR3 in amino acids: CASSVAVQGASGNTIYF. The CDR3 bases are TGTGCCAGCAGCGTAGCTGTACAGGGGGCCTCTGGAAACACCATATATTTT.

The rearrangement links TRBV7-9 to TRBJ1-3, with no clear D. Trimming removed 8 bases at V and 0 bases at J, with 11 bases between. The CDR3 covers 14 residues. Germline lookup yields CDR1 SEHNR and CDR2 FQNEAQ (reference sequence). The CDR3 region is CASGRESSGNTIYF. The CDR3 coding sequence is TGTGCCAGCGGGAGAGAAAGCTCTGGAAACACCATATATTTT.

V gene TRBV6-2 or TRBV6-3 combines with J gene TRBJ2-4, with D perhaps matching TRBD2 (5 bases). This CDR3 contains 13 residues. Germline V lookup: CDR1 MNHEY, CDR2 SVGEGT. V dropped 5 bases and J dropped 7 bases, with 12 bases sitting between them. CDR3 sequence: CASSGGVGNIQYF. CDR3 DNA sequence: TGTGCCAGCAGTGGAGGAGTAGGGAACATTCAGTACTTC.

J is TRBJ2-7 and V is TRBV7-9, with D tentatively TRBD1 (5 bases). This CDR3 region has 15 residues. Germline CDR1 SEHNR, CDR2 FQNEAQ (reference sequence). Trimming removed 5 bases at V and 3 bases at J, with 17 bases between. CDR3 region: CASSTSQEMGYEQYF. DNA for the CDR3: TGTGCCAGCAGCACCTCACAGGAAATGGGCTACGAGCAGTACTTC. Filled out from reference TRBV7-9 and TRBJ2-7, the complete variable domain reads DTGVSQNPRHKITKRGQNVTFRCDPISEHNRLYWYRQTLGQGPEFLTYFQNEAQLEKSRLLSDRFSAERPKGSFSTLEIQRTEQGDSAMYLCASSTSQEMGYEQYFGPGTRLTVT.

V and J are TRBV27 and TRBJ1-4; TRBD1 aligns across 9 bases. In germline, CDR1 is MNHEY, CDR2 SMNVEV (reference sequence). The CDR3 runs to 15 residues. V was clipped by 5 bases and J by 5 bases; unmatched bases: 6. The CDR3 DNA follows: TGTGCCAGCAGTGCCTACAGGGGGCTGAATGAAAAACTGTTTTTT. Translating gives CASSAYRGLNEKLFF.

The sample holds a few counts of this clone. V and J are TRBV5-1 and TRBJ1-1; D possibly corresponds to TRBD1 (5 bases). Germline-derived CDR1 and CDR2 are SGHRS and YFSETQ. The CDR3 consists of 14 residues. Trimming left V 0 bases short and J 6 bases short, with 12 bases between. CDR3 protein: CASSLVLDNAEAFF. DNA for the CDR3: TGCGCCAGCAGCTTGGTTCTGGACAATGCTGAAGCTTTCTTT. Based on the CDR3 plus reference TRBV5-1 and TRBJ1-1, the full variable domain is KAGVTQTPRYLIKTRGQQVTLSCSPISGHRSVSWYQQTPGQGLQFLFEYFSETQRNKGNFPGRFSGRQFSNSRSEMNVSTLELGDSALYLCASSLVLDNAEAFFGQGTRLTVV.

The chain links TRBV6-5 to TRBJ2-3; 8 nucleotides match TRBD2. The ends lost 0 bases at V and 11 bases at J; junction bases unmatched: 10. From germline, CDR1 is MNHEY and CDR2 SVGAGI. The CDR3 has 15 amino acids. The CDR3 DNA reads TGTGCCAGCAGTTACTCTGCGGGGGGCCGGGCTGAGCAGTATTTT. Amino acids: CASSYSAGGRAEQYF.

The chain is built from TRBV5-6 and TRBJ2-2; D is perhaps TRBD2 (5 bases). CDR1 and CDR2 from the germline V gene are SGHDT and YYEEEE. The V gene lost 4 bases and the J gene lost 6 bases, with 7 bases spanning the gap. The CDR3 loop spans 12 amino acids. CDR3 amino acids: CASSGAAGELFF. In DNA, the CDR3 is TGTGCCAGCAGCGGAGCGGCCGGGGAGCTGTTTTTT.

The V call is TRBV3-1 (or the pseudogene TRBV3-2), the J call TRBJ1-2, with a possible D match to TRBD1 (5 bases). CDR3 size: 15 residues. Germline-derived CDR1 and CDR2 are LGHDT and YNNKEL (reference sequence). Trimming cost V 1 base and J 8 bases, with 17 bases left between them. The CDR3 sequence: CASSQVTKGLGGYTF. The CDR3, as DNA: TGTGCCAGCAGCCAAGTCACGAAGGGACTTGGCGGCTACACCTTC.

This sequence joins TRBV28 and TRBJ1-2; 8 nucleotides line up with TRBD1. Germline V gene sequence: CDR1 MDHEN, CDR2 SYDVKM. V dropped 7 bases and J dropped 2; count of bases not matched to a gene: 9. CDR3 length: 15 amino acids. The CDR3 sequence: CASTTGPGGNYGYTF. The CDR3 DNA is TGTGCCAGCACCACTGGCCCAGGGGGCAACTATGGCTACACCTTC.

As DNA, the CDR3 is TGTGCCAGCAGCCGAAACAGGGTTTGGTGGGATACGCAGTATTTT. Translated: CASSRNRVWWDTQYF. The genes are TRBV5-8 and TRBJ2-3, with TRBD1 as a possible D gene (6 bases). Trimming took off 4 bases at V and 6 bases at J, with 18 bases between the two ends. Germline CDR1 SGHTS, CDR2 YDEGEE. CDR3 size: 15 residues.

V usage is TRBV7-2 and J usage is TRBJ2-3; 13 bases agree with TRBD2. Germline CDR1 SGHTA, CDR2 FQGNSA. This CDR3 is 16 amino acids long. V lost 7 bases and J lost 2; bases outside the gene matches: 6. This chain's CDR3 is CASTKGLAGDTDTQYF. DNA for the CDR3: TGTGCCAGCACCAAAGGACTAGCGGGGGACACAGATACGCAGTATTTT.

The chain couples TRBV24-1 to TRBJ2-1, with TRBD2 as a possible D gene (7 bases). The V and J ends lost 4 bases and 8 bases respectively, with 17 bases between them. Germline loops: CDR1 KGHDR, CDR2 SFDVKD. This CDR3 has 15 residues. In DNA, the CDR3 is TGTGCCACCAGTGAAAGCGGGGAGGGGGGTGATGAGCAGTTCTTC. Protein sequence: CATSESGEGGDEQFF.

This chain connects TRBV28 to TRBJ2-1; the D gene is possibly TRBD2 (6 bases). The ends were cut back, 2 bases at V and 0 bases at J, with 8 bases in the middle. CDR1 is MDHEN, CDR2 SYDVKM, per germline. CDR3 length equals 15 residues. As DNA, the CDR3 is TGTGCCAGCAGTTTACCTAGCGACTCCTACAATGAGCAGTTCTTC. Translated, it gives CASSLPSDSYNEQFF.

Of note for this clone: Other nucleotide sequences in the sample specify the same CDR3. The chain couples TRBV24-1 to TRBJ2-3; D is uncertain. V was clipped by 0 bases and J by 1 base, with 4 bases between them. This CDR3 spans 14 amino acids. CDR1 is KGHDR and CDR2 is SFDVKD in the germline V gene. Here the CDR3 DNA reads TGTGCCACCAGTGATTTGCGTGGCACAGATACGCAGTATTTT. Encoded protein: CATSDLRGTDTQYF.